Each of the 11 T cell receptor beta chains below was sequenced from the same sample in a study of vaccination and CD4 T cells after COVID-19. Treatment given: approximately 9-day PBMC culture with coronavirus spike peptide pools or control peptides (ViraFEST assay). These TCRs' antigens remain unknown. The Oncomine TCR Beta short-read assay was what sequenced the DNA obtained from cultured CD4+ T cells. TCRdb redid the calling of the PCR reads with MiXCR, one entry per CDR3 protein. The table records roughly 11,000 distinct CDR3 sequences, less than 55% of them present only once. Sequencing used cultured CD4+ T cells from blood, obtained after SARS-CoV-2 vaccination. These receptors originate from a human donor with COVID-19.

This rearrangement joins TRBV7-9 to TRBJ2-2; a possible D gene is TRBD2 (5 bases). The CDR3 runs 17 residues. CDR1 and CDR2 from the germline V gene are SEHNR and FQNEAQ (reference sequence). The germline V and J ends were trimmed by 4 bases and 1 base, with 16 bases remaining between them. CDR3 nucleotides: TGTGCCAGCAGCTGGGTGCTCCCGGCGGGGAACACCGGGGAGCTGTTTTTT. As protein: CASSWVLPAGNTGELFF.

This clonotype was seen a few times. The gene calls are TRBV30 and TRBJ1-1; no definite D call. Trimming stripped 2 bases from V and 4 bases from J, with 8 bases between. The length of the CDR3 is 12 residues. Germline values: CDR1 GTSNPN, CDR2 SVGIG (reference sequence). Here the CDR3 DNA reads TGTGCCTGGAGTTACCACAGCACTGAAGCTTTCTTT. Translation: CAWSYHSTEAFF.

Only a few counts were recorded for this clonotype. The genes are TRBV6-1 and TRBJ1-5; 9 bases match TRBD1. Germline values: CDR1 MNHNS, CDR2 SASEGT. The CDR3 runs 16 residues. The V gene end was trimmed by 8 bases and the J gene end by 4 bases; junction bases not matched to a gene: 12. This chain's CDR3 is CASGGQGGMRNQPQHF. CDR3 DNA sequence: TGTGCCAGCGGGGGACAGGGAGGAATGCGGAATCAGCCCCAGCATTTT.

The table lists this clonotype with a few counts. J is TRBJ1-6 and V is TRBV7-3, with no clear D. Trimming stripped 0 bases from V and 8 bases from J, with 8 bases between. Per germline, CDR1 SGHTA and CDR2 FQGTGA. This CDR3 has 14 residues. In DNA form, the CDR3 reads TGTGCCAGCAGCTTAACTGGAAGGTATTCACCCCTCCACTTT. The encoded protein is CASSLTGRYSPLHF.

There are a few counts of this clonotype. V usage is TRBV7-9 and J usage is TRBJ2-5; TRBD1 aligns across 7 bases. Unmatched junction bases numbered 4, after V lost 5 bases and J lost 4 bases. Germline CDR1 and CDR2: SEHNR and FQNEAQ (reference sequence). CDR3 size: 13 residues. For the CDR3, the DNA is TGTGCCAGCAGCGGAAGGGACAGAGAGACCCAGTACTTC. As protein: CASSGRDRETQYF.

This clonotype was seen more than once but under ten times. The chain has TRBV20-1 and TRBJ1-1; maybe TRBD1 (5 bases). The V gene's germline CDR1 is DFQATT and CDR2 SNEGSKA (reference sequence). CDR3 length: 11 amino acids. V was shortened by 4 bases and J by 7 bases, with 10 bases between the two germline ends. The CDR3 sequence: CSATGQGEAFF. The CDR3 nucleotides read TGCAGTGCTACAGGGCAAGGTGAAGCTTTCTTT.

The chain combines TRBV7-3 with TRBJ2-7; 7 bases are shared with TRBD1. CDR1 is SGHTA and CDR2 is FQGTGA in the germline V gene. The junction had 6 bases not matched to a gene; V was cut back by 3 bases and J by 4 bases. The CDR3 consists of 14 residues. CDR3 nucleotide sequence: TGTGCCAGCAGCTTCGACAGGGAAAAGTACGAGCAGTACTTC. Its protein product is CASSFDREKYEQYF.

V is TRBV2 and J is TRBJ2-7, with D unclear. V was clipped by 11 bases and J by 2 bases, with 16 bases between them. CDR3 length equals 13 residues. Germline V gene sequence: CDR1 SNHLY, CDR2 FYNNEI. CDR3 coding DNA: TGTGCCGGTTCAGACGACGGAACCTACGAGCAGTACTTC. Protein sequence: CAGSDDGTYEQYF.

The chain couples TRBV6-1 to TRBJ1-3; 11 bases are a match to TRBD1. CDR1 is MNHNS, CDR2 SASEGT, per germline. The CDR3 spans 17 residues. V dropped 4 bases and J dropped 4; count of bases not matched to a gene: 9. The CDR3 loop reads CASSVSGTGGGGNTIYF. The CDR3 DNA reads TGTGCCAGCAGTGTCTCCGGGACAGGGGGTGGAGGAAACACCATATATTTT.

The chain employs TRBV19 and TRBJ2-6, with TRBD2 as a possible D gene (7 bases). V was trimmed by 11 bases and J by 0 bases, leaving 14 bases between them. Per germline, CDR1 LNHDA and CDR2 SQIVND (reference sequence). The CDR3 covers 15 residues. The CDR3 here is CAACGGRSGANVLTF. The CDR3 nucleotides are TGTGCCGCCTGCGGGGGCCGCTCTGGGGCCAACGTCCTGACTTTC. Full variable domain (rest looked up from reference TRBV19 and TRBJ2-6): DGGITQSPKYLFRKEGQNVTLSCEQNLNHDAMYWYRQDPGQGLRLIYYSQIVNDFQKGDIAEGYSVSREKKESFPLTVTSAQKNPTAFYLCAACGGRSGANVLTFGAGSRLTVL.

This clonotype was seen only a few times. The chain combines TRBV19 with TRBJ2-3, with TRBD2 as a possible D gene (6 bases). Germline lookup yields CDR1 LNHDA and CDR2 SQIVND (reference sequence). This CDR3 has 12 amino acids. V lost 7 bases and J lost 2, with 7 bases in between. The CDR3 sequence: CASKGLTDTQYF. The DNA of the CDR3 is TGTGCCAGTAAGGGACTCACAGATACGCAGTATTTT.